The entry that follows covers one T cell receptor (beta chain) sequence. What it recognizes is unknown. This table comes from immunoSEQ multiplex PCR, and its TCRdb copy is limited to in-frame clones, with some not included. The top ten clones hold 1.4% of a sample with fewer than 130,000 clones, 85% to 90% of them seen once. The data were taken from a study of cytomegalovirus exposure and HLA in healthy donors. Study-level results: Overall, approximately 150 TCR beta chains were annotated as cytomegalovirus-associated.

The CDR3 consists of 12 residues. This TCR derives from a woman in her thirties in good health and CMV-seropositive. The chain uses TRBV1 and TRBJ2-7; the D segment call TRBD2 is taken from the table without a DNA check. TRBV1 is a listed pseudogene. The sample taken for sequencing was PBMCs. The CDR3 sequence: CTSSQDPGEQYF. CDR3 coding DNA: TGCACCAGCAGCCAAGATCCCGGGGAGCAGTACTTC.